This TCR beta chain comes out of a study of Tregs in tolerant kidney transplant recipients. This clone showed up just once. Its antigen remains unknown. This CDR3 contains 13 residues. The V end lost 5 bases, the J end lost 2 bases, and 10 bases lay between the germline ends. Germline V CDR1 and CDR2: LNHNV, YYDKDF (reference sequence). The study, taken as a whole, reports: The most relevant donor-specific Treg TCRbeta repertoire apparently came from expansion with activated donor B cells. Few patients were studied, so findings need validation in larger groups.

Produced via immunoSEQ multiplex PCR; TCRdb's table is partial and in-frame only. This sample yields some 110,000 clones, of which about 90% are seen a single time; more than 0.5% belongs to the top ten. Thawed PBMCs were FACS-sorted into unstimulated CD4+CD25+CD127- regulatory T cells, CD4+CD25- non-regulatory cells, CD4 and CD8 cells. The TCR comes from a human donor in good health. Sequencing was performed on CD4+ T cells from blood. The chain recombines TRBV15 with TRBJ2-7; D not certain. CDR3 sequence: CATSDRRAYEQYF. The DNA of the CDR3 is TGTGCCACCAGCGATAGAAGGGCCTACGAGCAGTACTTC.